The clone carrying this T cell receptor (beta chain) turned up a few times. Its matching antigen is unknown. cDNA prepared by RNA extraction and subsequent reverse transcription served as the template for sequencing. TCRdb's table, derived via immunoSEQ multiplex PCR, lists solely in-frame clones and lacks some. The sample has about 250,000 clones, roughly 63% seen once. This sample is part of a study of CD8+ T cells in alopecia areata. Study-wide background: Tofacitinib administration to treated patients was oral, at 5 to 10 mg twice daily. Whole-study results and caveats: Scalp and blood samples kept many expanded lesional clones throughout tofacitinib. Among the top 100, expanded CD8+ clones were significantly decreased by tofacitinib, as was scalp clonality.

The treatment was: oral pan-JAK inhibitor, 5-10 mg twice daily. It was from alopecia areata patients that lesional scalp punch biopsies and peripheral blood were collected. This sequence originates from a human donor with alopecia areata. This specimen consisted of CD4+ T cells sorted from blood, obtained around week 54, from a patient treated with tofacitinib.

In DNA, the CDR3 is TGCGCCAGCAGCTTGGTGGGTAGCGGCACCGGGGAGCTGTTTTTT. Translating it yields CASSLVGSGTGELFF. This chain connects TRBV5-1 to TRBJ2-2, with D perhaps matching TRBD2 (6 bases). The CDR3 has 15 amino acids. Between the trimmed V and J ends, which lost 0 bases and 4 bases, there was a span of 10 bases. CDR1 is SGHRS, CDR2 YFSETQ, per germline. The full variable domain, with the rest looked up from reference TRBV5-1 and TRBJ2-2, is KAGVTQTPRYLIKTRGQQVTLSCSPISGHRSVSWYQQTPGQGLQFLFEYFSETQRNKGNFPGRFSGRQFSNSRSEMNVSTLELGDSALYLCASSLVGSGTGELFFGEGSRLTVL.